Listed below are T cell receptor beta chains from one sample, sequenced in a study of T cells of healthy individuals. MiXCR, applied by TCRdb to the 5' RACE reads, yields one record per CDR3 protein. The sample lists about 96,000 distinct CDR3 sequences, around 17% occurring once. These receptors all come from a human donor in good health. Each CDR3 is given with its conserved first and last residue. Each record gives: J gene, V gene, D gene, clone size, CDR3 protein, CDR3 DNA. D genes are given only for firm matches. The size field is filled for only some rows; it gives once, few, many or a size class.

>TRBJ2-3|TRBV14|TRBD2|NA
CASSQGILAGTSFHTQYF
TGTGCCAGCAGCCAGGGAATACTAGCGGGGACTTCGTTTCATACGCAGTATTTT
>TRBJ1-1|TRBV7-8|NA|NA
CASKGTQGSAFF
TGTGCCAGCAAAGGCACACAGGGTTCGGCTTTCTTT
>TRBJ2-7|TRBV7-8|NA|many
CASSKGNEQYF
TGTGCCAGCAGTAAGGGCAACGAGCAGTACTTC
>TRBJ2-7|TRBV20-1|NA|many
CSAVTYRRSYEQYF
TGCAGTGCCGTGACCTACCGACGGTCCTACGAGCAGTACTTC
>TRBJ2-3|TRBV28|NA|NA
CASSRGGRDTQYF
TGTGCCAGCAGCAGGGGGGGCCGAGATACGCAGTATTTT
>TRBJ2-7|TRBV7-2|NA|NA
CASSLLKGQAGSEQYF
TGTGCCAGCAGCCTATTAAAGGGACAAGCAGGATCCGAGCAGTACTTC
>TRBJ2-7|TRBV7-2|NA|many
CASSLWDGSYEQYF
TGTGCCAGCAGCTTGTGGGACGGATCCTACGAGCAGTACTTC
>TRBJ2-3|TRBV12-3/TRBV12-4|NA|NA
CASTVRTDTQYF
TGTGCCAGCACGGTCCGCACAGATACGCAGTATTTT
>TRBJ2-1|TRBV5-1|NA|few
CASSSLRRYNEQFF
TGCGCCAGCAGCTCTCTCCGCAGATACAATGAGCAGTTCTTC
>TRBJ2-7|TRBV6-5|NA|NA
CASSYSKGTQNYEQYF
TGTGCCAGCAGTTACTCAAAGGGGACACAAAACTACGAGCAGTACTTC
>TRBJ2-1|TRBV5-6|NA|NA
CASSLARREDYYNEQFF
TGTGCCAGCAGCTTGGCCAGGCGGGAAGATTACTACAATGAGCAGTTCTTC
>TRBJ2-1|TRBV5-1|TRBD1|NA
CASSLRTGQYNEQFF
TGCGCCAGCAGCTTACGGACAGGGCAATACAATGAGCAGTTCTTC
>TRBJ1-5|TRBV19|NA|many
CASKSSFGQPQHF
TGTGCCAGTAAGTCATCGTTCGGGCAGCCCCAGCATTTT
>TRBJ2-7|TRBV10-3|NA|many
CAISVINRESYEQYF
TGTGCCATCAGTGTTATCAACAGGGAATCCTACGAGCAGTACTTC
>TRBJ1-1|TRBV27|TRBD1|few
CASSSTGGWHTEAFF
TGTGCCAGCAGTTCGACAGGGGGCTGGCACACTGAAGCTTTCTTT
>TRBJ2-7|TRBV29-1|NA|few
CSVVTGQTYEQYF
TGCAGCGTTGTAACAGGTCAGACCTACGAGCAGTACTTC
>TRBJ2-2|TRBV7-2|NA|few
CASRVLNTGELFF
TGTGCCAGCAGGGTGTTGAACACCGGGGAGCTGTTTTTT
>TRBJ2-5|TRBV28|TRBD2|many
CASRRGVGETQYF
TGTGCCAGCCGTCGGGGGGTTGGAGAGACCCAGTACTTC
>TRBJ2-7|TRBV5-5|NA|NA
CASSRSDYEQYF
TGTGCCAGCAGCCGGTCGGATTACGAGCAGTACTTC
>TRBJ2-1|TRBV11-2|NA|many
CASSFVSGPNNEQFF
TGTGCCAGCAGCTTTGTCAGCGGGCCCAACAATGAGCAGTTCTTC
>TRBJ2-7|TRBV11-2|NA|few
CASSLGTPYYEQYF
TGTGCCAGCAGCTTAGGAACTCCATACTACGAGCAGTACTTC
>TRBJ1-3|TRBV20-1|NA|few
CSVVVSGNTIYF
TGCAGTGTTGTTGTCTCTGGAAACACCATATATTTT
>TRBJ2-1|TRBV6-1|NA|many
CASGGSTLNEQFF
TGTGCCAGCGGGGGGTCCACTTTGAATGAGCAGTTCTTC
>TRBJ2-3|TRBV6-4|NA|NA
CASSDSHSTDTQYF
TGTGCCAGCAGTGACTCGCATAGCACAGATACGCAGTATTTT
>TRBJ2-1|TRBV6-5|NA|many
CASSYYGGRGEQFF
TGTGCCAGCAGTTACTACGGGGGGCGGGGTGAGCAGTTCTTC
>TRBJ1-2|TRBV5-1|NA|NA
CASSPGGLYGYTF
TGCGCCAGCAGCCCGGGGGGGCTCTATGGCTACACCTTC